This T cell receptor (beta chain) was found in a study of human T cells and chemical hapten exposure. About the study: Small volume differences among pooled libraries mainly caused per-sample TCR yield variation. General study points: Among TCRs, those above 1 in 1000 frequency were unaffected by DPC sensitization.

This clonotype was detected a few times. The antigen is not known. Blood, whole and unfractionated, served as the source for total RNA extraction. The library labeled individual cDNA molecules by adding unique molecular identifiers to them. MiXCR was run by TCRdb on the 5' RACE reads, yielding one entry per CDR3 protein. This table has roughly 120,000 distinct CDR3 sequences, around 20% appearing once. The receptor's source is a human donor in good health.

The CDR3 region has the DNA TGCGCCAGCAGCTGGGGGGAAAGAGGCTACGAGCAGTACTTC. This codes for CASSWGERGYEQYF. The chain uses TRBV5-1 and TRBJ2-7, with a tentative D call TRBD2 (6 bases). With 3 bases removed from V and 3 bases from J, the gap between germline ends came to 13 bases. CDR1 is SGHRS, CDR2 YFSETQ, per germline. The CDR3 spans 14 residues.